The present T cell receptor beta chain was sequenced within a study of blood T cell repertoires in COVID-19. Enrolled through a virtual design, the participants were between about 18 and 100 years of age and came from under 25 US areas. Cohorts were determined from participant-reported clinical history. Exposed study participants had met a COVID-19 case within 2 weeks before entry. How the authors handled the data: Reference gene primer amplification in the assay estimated nucleated cell counts. The data were produced by immunoSEQ multiplex PCR, yet TCRdb's version contains in-frame clones alone and is incomplete. D and trimming were read from the DNA, whereas the V and J calls and clone size are those reported in that table. The sample records 290,000 or so clones, about four fifths being singletons. The CDR3 spans 16 residues. With V trimmed by 0 bases and J by 4 bases, 6 bases remained unmatched. The germline V gene encodes CDR1 SGHVS and CDR2 FQNEAQ.

The origin of this receptor is a man aged 35-49 years who had been exposed to COVID-19. V and J are TRBV7-8 and TRBJ2-7, with 10 bases aligning to TRBD2. The specimen sequenced was PBMCs or T cells enriched from blood (not recorded which). The CDR3 reads CASSLASGRGPYEQYF. CDR3 bases: TGTGCCAGCAGCTTAGCGAGCGGGAGGGGCCCTTACGAGCAGTACTTC.